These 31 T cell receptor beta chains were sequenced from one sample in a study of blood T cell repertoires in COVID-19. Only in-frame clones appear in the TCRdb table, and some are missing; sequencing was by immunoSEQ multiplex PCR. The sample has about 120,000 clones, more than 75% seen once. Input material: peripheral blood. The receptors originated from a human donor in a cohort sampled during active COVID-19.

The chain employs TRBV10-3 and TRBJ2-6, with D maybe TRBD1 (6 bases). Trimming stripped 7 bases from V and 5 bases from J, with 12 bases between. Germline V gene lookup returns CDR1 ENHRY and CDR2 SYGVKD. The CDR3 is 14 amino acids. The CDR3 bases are TGTGCCATCACGTCCGGGACACGGGCCAACGTCCTGACTTTC. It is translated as CAITSGTRANVLTF.

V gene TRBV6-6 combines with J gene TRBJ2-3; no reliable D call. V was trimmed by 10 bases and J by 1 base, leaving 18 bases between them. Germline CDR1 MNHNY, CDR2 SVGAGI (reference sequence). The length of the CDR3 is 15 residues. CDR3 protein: CATVPSLWGTDTQYF. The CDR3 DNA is TGTGCCACCGTGCCCTCACTATGGGGCACAGATACGCAGTATTTT.

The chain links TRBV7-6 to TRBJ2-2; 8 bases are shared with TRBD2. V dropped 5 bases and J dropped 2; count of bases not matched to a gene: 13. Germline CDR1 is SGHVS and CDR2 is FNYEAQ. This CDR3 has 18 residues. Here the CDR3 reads CASSLSPRAGANTGELFF. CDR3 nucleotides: TGTGCCAGCAGCCTGAGCCCTAGAGCGGGGGCCAACACCGGGGAGCTGTTTTTT.

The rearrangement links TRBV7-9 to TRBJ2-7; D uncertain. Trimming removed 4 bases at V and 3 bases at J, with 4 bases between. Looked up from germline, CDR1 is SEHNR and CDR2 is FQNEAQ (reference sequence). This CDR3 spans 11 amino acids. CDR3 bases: TGTGCCAGCAGCTCCAACTACGAGCAGTACTTC. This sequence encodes CASSSNYEQYF.

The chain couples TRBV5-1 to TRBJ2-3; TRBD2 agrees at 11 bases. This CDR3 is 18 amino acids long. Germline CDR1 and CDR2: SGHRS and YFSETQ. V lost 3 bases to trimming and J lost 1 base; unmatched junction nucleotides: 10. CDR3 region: CASSSPPGTSGRTDTQYF. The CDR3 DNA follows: TGCGCCAGCAGCTCCCCTCCCGGGACTAGCGGTCGCACAGATACGCAGTATTTT.

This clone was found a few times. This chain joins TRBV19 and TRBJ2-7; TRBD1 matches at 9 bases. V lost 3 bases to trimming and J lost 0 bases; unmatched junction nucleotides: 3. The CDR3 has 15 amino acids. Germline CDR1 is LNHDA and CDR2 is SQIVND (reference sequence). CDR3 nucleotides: TGTGCCAGTAGTATCGGGACAGGGAGCTCCTACGAGCAGTACTTC. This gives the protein CASSIGTGSSYEQYF.

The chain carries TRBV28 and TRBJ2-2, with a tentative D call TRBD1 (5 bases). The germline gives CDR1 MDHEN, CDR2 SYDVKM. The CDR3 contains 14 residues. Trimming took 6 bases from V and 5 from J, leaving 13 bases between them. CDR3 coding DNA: TGTGCCAGCAGCCGACAGAGTAAGACCGGGGAGCTGTTTTTT. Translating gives CASSRQSKTGELFF.

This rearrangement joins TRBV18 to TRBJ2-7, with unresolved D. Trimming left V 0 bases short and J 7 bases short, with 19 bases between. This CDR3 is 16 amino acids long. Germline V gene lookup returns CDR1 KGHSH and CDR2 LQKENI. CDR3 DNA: TGTGCCAGCTCACCACCGGGCCGTCAGTCTACGTTGGAGCAGTACTTC. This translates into CASSPPGRQSTLEQYF.

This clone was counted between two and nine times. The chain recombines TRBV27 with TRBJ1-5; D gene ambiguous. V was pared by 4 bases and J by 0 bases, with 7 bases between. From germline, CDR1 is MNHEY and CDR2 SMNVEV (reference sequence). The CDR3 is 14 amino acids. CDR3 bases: TGTGCCAGCAGTTCCGGGATTAGCAATCAGCCCCAGCATTTT. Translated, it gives CASSSGISNQPQHF.

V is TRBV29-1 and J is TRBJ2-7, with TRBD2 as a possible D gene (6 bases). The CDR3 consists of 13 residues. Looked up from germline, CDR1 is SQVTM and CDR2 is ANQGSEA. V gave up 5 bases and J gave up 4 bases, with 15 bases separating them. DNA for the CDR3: TGCAGCGTTTGGGGCCAGGGAGGATACGAGCAGTACTTC. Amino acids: CSVWGQGGYEQYF.

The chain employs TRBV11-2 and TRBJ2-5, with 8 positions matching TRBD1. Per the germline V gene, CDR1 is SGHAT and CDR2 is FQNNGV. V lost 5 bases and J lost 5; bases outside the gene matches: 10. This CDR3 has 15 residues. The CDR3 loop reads CASSTWTGQGETQYF. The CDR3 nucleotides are TGTGCCAGCAGCACCTGGACAGGGCAGGGGGAGACCCAGTACTTC.

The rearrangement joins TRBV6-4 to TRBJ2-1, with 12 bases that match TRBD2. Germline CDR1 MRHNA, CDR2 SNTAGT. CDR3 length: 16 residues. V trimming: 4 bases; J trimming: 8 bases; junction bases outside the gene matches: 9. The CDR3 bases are TGTGCCAGCAGTGCCGATCTAGCGGGAGGGCGTGATGAGCAGTTCTTC. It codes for CASSADLAGGRDEQFF.

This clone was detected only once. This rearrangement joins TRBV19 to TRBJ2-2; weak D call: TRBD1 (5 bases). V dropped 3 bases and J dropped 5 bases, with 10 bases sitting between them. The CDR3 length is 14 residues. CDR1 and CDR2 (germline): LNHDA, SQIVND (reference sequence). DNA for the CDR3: TGTGCCAGTAGTATGGCAGGGCTAACCGGGGAGCTGTTTTTT. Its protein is CASSMAGLTGELFF.

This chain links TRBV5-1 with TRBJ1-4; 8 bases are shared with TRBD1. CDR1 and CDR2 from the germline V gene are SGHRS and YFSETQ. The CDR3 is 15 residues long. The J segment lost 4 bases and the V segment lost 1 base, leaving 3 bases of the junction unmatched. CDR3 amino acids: CASSLSGQGNEKLFF. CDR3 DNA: TGCGCCAGCAGCTTGTCTGGACAGGGTAATGAAAAACTGTTTTTT.

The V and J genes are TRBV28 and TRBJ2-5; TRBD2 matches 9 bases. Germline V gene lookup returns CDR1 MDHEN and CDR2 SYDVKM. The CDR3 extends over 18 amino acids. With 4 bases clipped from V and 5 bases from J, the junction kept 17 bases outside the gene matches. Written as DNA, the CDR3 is TGTGCCAGCAGTTCCGAGGGGGCGCGGCGGGAGGGCCCGGAGACCCAGTACTTC. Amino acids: CASSSEGARREGPETQYF.

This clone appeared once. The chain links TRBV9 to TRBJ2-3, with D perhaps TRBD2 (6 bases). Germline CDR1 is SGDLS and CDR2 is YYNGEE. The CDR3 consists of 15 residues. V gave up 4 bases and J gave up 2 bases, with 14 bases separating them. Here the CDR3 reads CASSNRDFYTDTQYF. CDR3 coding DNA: TGTGCCAGCAGCAACCGGGACTTTTACACAGATACGCAGTATTTT. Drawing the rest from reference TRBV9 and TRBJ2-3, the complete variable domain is DSGVTQTPKHLITATGQRVTLRCSPRSGDLSVYWYQQSLDQGLQFLIQYYNGEERAKGNILERFSAQQFPDLHSELNLSSLELGDSALYFCASSNRDFYTDTQYFGPGTRLTVL.

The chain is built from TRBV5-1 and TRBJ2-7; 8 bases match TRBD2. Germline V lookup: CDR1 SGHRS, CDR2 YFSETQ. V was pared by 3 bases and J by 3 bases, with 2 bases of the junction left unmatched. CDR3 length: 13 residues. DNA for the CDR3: TGCGCCAGCAGCTCCGGGACTAGCTACGAGCAGTACTTC. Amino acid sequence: CASSSGTSYEQYF.

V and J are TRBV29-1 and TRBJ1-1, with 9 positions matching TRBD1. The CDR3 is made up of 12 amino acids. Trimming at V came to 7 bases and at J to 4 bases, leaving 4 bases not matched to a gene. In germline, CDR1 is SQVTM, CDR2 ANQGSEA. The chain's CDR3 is CSATDRGTEAFF. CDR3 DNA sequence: TGCAGCGCTACGGACAGGGGCACTGAAGCTTTCTTT.

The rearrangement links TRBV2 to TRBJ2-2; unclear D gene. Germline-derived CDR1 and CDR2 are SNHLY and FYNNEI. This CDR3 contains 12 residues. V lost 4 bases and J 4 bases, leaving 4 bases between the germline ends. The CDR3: CASSAFTGELFF. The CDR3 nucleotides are TGTGCCAGCAGTGCGTTCACCGGGGAGCTGTTTTTT.

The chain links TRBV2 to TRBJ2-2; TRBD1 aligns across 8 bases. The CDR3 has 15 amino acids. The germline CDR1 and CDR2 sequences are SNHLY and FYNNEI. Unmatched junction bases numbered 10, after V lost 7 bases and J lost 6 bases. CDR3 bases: TGTGCCAGCACTACACGGGGACAGGAGGCCGGGGAGCTGTTTTTT. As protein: CASTTRGQEAGELFF.

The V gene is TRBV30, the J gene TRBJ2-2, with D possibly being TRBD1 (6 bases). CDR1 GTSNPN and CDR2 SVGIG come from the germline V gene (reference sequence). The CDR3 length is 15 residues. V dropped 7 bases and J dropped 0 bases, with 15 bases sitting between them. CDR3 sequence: CAYTRDNANTGELFF. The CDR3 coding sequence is TGTGCCTACACCCGGGACAACGCGAACACCGGGGAGCTGTTTTTT.

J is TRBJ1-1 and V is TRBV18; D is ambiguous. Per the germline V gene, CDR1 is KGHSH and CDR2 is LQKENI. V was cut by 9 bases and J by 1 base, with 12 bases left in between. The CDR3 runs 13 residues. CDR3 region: CASSRVANTEAFF. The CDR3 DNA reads TGTGCCAGTTCCCGGGTGGCGAACACTGAAGCTTTCTTT.

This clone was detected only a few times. CDR3 bases: TGTGCCAGCAGCTTGTTTCTAGCGGGACCCCGATCCTACGAGCAGTACTTC. Its protein product is CASSLFLAGPRSYEQYF. The chain is built from TRBV5-5 and TRBJ2-7; 9 positions match TRBD2. Germline V gene lookup returns CDR1 SGHKS and CDR2 YYEKEE (reference sequence). V lost 1 base, J lost 1 base, and 9 bases stayed unmatched. The CDR3 spans 17 residues.

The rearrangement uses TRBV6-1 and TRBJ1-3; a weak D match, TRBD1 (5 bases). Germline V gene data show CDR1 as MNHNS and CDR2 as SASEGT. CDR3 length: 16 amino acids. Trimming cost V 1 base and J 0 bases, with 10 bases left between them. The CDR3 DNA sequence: TGTGCCAGCAGTGAAGGTACAGGAAACTCTGGAAACACCATATATTTT. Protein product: CASSEGTGNSGNTIYF.

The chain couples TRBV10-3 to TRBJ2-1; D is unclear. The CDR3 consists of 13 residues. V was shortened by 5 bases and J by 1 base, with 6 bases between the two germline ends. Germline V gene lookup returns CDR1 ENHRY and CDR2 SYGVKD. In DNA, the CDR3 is TGTGCCATCAGTCTTAATTCCTACAATGAGCAGTTCTTC. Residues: CAISLNSYNEQFF.

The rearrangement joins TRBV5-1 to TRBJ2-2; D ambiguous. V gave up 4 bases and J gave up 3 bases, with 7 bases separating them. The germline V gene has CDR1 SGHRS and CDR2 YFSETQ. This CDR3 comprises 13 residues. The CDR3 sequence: CASSRVDTGELFF. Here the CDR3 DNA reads TGCGCCAGCAGCCGGGTTGACACCGGGGAGCTGTTTTTT.

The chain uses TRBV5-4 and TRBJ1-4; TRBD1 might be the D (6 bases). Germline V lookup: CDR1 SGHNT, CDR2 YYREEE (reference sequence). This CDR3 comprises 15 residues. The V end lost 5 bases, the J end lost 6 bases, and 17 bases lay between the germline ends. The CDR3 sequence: CASSQGPASDEKLFF. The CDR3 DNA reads TGTGCCAGCAGTCAGGGGCCCGCATCTGATGAAAAACTGTTTTTT.

CDR3 sequence (DNA): TGCGCCAGCAGCCAAGGACGGGTGAGCTCCTATAATTCACCCCTCCACTTT. Translating it yields CASSQGRVSSYNSPLHF. The chain links TRBV4-1 to TRBJ1-6, with D uncertain. There are 17 residues in the CDR3. Germline lookup yields CDR1 MGHRA and CDR2 YSYEKL. V was cut by 1 base and J by 0 bases, with 10 bases left in between.

The CDR3 DNA sequence: TGCGCCAGCAGCCCCACTAGCGGGGCCCAAGAGACCCAGTACTTC. This encodes CASSPTSGAQETQYF. The chain links TRBV5-1 to TRBJ2-5; 10 positions agree with TRBD2. Per the germline V gene, CDR1 is SGHRS and CDR2 is YFSETQ. The CDR3 is 15 amino acids. Trimming cost V 4 bases and J 1 base; bases outside gene matches: 4.

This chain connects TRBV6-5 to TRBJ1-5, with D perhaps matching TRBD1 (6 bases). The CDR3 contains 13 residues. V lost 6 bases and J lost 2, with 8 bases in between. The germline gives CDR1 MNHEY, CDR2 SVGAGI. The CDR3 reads CASRDRRNQPQHF. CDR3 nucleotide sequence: TGTGCCAGCAGGGACAGACGCAATCAGCCCCAGCATTTT.

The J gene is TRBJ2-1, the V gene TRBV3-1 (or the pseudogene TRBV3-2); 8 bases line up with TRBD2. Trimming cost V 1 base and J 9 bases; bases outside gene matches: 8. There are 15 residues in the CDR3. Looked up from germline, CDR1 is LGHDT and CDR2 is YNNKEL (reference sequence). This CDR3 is CASSQGSGIRSEQFF. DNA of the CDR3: TGTGCCAGCAGCCAAGGTAGCGGGATCAGGTCTGAGCAGTTCTTC.